This T cell receptor beta chain appears in the sequencing data of a study of T cell responses to AZD1222 COVID-19 vaccine. The study's findings and limits: Vaccine-related CD4 TCRs covered spike, predominating at 160-218 and 743-854. Females outnumbered males among donors, who were mostly white British; clonal diversity was possibly underestimated.

The germline gives CDR1 SEHNR, CDR2 FQNEAQ (reference sequence). The V gene lost 4 bases and the J gene lost 3 bases, with 19 bases spanning the gap. This CDR3 region has 16 residues. In regard to this clone: The antigen remains unidentified.

The protocol was immunoSEQ multiplex PCR, while the TCRdb copy is restricted to in-frame clones and leaves out a portion. The sample has 150,000 to 200,000 clones; approximately 90% are singletons. Sequenced here: peripheral blood, sampled on day 0 of AZD1222 vaccination. The chain links TRBV7-9 to TRBJ2-7; TRBD1 is a possible D gene (5 bases). The clonotype comes from an adult in good health. This chain's CDR3 is CASSSLRQGLDYEQYF. CDR3 nucleotides: TGTGCCAGCAGCTCTCTTCGCCAGGGTTTAGACTACGAGCAGTACTTC.